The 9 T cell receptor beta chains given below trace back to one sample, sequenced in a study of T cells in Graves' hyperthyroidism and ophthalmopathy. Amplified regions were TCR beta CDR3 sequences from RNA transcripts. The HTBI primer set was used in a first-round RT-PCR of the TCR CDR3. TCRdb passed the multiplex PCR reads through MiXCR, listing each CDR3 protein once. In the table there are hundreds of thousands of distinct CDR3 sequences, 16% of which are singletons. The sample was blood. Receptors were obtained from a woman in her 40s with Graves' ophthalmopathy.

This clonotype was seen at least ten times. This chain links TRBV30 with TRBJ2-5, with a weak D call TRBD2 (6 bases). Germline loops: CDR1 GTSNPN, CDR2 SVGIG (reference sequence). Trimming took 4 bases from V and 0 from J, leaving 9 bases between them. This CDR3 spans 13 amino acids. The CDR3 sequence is CAWTRDYQETQYF. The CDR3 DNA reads TGTGCCTGGACCCGGGACTACCAAGAGACCCAGTACTTC.

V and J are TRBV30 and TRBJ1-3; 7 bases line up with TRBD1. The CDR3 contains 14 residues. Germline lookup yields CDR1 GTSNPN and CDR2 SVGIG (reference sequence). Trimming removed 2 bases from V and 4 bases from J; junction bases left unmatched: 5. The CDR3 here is CAWSRQGTGNTIYF. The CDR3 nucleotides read TGTGCCTGGAGTCGACAGGGTACAGGAAACACCATATATTTT.

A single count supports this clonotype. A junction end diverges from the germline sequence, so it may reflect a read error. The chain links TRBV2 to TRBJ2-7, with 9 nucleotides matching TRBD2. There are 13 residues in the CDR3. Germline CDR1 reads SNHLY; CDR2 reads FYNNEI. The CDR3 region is CASSPAGGYEQHF. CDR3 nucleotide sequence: TGTGCCAGCAGCCCTGCGGGAGGGTACGAGCAGCACTTC.

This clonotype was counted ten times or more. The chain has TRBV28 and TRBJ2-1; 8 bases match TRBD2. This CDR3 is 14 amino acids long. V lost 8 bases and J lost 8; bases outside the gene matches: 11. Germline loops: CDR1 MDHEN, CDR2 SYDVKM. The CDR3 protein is CASSSRLAYHEQFF. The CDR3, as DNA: TGTGCCAGCTCCTCTCGACTAGCGTACCATGAGCAGTTCTTC. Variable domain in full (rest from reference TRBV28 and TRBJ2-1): DVKVTQSSRYLVKRTGEKVFLECVQDMDHENMFWYRQDPGLGLRLIYFSYDVKMKEKGDIPEGYSVSREKKERFSLILESASTNQTSMYLCASSSRLAYHEQFFGPGTRLTVL.

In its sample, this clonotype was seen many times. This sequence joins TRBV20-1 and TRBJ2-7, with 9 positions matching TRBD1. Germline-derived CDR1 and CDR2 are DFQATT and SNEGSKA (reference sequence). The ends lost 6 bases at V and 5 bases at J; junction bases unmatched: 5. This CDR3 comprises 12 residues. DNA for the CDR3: TGCAGTGCGCGACAGGGGGGCCACGAGCAGTACTTC. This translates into CSARQGGHEQYF.

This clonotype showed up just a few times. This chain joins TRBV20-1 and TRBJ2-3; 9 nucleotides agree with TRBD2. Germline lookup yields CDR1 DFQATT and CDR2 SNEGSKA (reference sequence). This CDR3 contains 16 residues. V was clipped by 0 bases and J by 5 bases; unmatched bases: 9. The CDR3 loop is CSARDTLAGAGDTQYF. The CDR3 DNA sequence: TGCAGTGCTAGAGATACTTTAGCGGGAGCTGGAGATACGCAGTATTTT.

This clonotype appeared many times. The CDR3 region is CAWSDWAGVVSEQYF. As DNA, the CDR3 is TGTGCCTGGAGTGATTGGGCAGGGGTTGTCTCCGAGCAGTACTTC. This chain uses TRBV30 with TRBJ2-7; weak D call: TRBD1 (6 bases). The CDR3 totals 15 residues. The ends were cut back, 1 base at V and 6 bases at J, with 19 bases in the middle. Germline CDR1 reads GTSNPN; CDR2 reads SVGIG (reference sequence).

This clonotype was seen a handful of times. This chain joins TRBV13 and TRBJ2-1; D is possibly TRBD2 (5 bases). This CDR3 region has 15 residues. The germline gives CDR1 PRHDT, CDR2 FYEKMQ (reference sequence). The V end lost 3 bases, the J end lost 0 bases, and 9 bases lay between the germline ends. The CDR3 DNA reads TGTGCCAGCAGCTTGAGGGCGAACTCCTACAATGAGCAGTTCTTC. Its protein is CASSLRANSYNEQFF.

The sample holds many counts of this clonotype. The CDR3 reads CSAQGVGRTDTQYF. The DNA for the CDR3 is TGCAGTGCTCAAGGGGTCGGTAGAACAGATACGCAGTATTTT. V and J are TRBV20-1 and TRBJ2-3; maybe TRBD1 (5 bases). The V and J ends lost 5 bases and 3 bases respectively, with 15 bases between them. Germline values: CDR1 DFQATT, CDR2 SNEGSKA (reference sequence). This CDR3 spans 14 amino acids.